This T cell receptor beta chain was recovered during a study of identifying expanded T cells in peripheral blood. Study results and limitations: Differentially abundant clones: roughly 1.2 between replicates, around 16 at 2 to 3 weeks, 19 to 20 at four. Variance in clone template counts between two-week samples significantly increased with total template count across all healthy donors.

Repertoires were generated with immunoSEQ multiplex PCR, while TCRdb's copy carries only in-frame clones and drops some. In the table there are about 100,000 clones, approximately 88% of which are singletons. This clone is medium-sized. Its antigen is unidentified. During the collection period, no donor immune events like infections were recorded. CDR1 is PRHDT, CDR2 FYEKMQ, per germline (reference sequence). The CDR3 length is 16 residues. V shed 5 bases, J shed 0 bases, and the junction held 7 bases outside the gene matches. This sequence was found in a person aged 18 to 75 in good health. This chain uses TRBV13 with TRBJ2-7; 10 bases line up with TRBD2. The sequenced material came from blood. The CDR3 DNA is TGTGCCAGCAGCCTCCATAGCGGGGGGAGCTCCTACGAGCAGTACTTC. It yields the protein CASSLHSGGSSYEQYF.